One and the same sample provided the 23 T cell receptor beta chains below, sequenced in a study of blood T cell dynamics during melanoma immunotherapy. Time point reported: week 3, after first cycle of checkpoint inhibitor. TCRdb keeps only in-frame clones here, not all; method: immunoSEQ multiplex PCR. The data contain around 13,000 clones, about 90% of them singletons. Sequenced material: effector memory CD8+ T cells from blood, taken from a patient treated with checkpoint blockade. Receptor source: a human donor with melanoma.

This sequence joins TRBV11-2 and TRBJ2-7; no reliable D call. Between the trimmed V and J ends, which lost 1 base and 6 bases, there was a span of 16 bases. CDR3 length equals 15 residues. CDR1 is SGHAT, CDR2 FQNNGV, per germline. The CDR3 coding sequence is TGTGCCAGCAGCTTAGGTCATCCTGGGGAAGTCGAGCAGTACTTC. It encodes CASSLGHPGEVEQYF.

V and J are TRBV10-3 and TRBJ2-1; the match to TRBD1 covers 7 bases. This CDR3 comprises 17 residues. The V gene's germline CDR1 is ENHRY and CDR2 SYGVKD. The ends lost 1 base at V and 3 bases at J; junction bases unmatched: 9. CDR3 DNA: TGTGCCATCAGTGAGTTATCTACAGGGGACCTCTACAATGAGCAGTTCTTC. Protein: CAISELSTGDLYNEQFF.

Written as DNA, the CDR3 is TGTGCCAGCAGCCTCGGGCAGGCAGACTATGGCTACACCTTC. As protein: CASSLGQADYGYTF. The chain recombines TRBV14 with TRBJ1-2; D unresolved. This CDR3 is 14 amino acids long. CDR1 is SGHDN and CDR2 is FVKESK in the germline V gene. V was cut by 4 bases and J by 3 bases, with 12 bases left in between. Together with reference TRBV14 and TRBJ1-2, the CDR3 gives the full variable domain: EAGVTQFPSHSVIEKGQTVTLRCDPISGHDNLYWYRRVMGKEIKFLLHFVKESKQDESGMPNNRFLAERTGGTYSTLKVQPAELEDSGVYFCASSLGQADYGYTFGSGTRLTVV.

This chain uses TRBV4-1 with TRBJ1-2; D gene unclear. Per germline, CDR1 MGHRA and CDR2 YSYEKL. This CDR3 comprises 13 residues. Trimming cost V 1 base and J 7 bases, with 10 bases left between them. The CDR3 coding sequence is TGCGCCAGCAGCCAAGTTTTTGGGTCTGGCTACACCTTC. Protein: CASSQVFGSGYTF.

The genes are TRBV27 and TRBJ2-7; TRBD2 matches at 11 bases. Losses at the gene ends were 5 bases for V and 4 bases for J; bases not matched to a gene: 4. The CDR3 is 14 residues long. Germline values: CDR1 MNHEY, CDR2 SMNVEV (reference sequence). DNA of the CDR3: TGTGCCAGCAGTCCGGGGACTAGCGGTTACGAGCAGTACTTC. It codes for CASSPGTSGYEQYF.

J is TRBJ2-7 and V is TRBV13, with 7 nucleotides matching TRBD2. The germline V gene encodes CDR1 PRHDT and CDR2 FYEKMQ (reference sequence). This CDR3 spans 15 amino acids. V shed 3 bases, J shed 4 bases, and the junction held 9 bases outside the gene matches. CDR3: CASSFAGGSRYEQYF. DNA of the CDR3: TGTGCCAGCAGCTTCGCTGGCGGGAGTAGGTACGAGCAGTACTTC.

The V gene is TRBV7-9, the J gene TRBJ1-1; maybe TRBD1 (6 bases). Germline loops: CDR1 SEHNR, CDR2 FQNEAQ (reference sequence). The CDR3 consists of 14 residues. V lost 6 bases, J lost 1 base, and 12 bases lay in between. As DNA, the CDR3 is TGTGCCAGCAGACCCGGGACACCGAACACTGAAGCTTTCTTT. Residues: CASRPGTPNTEAFF.

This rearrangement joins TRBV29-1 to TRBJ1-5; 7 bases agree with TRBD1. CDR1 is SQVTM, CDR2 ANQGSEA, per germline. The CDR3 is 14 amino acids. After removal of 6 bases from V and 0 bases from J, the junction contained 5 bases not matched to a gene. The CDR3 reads CSVSGTDSNQPQHF. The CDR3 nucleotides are TGCAGCGTGAGCGGGACAGATAGCAATCAGCCCCAGCATTTT.

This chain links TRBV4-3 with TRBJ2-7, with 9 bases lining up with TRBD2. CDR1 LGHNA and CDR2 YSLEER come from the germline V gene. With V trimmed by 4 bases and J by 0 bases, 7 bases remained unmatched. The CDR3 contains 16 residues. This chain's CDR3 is CASSPGRLADSYEQYF. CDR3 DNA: TGCGCCAGCAGCCCAGGCCGACTAGCGGACTCCTACGAGCAGTACTTC.

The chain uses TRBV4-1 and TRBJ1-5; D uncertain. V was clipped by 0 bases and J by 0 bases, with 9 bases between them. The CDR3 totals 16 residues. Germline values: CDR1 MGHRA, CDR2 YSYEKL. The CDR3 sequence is CASSQDIAVSNQPQHF. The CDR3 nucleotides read TGCGCCAGCAGCCAAGATATAGCGGTTAGCAATCAGCCCCAGCATTTT.

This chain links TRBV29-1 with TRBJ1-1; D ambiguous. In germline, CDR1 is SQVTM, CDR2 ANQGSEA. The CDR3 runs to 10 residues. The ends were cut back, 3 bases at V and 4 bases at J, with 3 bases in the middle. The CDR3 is CSVDGTEAFF. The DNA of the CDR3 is TGCAGCGTTGACGGCACTGAAGCTTTCTTT.

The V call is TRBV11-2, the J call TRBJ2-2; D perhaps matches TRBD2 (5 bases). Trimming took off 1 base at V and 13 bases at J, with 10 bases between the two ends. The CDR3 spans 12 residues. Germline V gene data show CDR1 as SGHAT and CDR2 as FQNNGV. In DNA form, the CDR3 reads TGTGCCAGCAGCTTAGGGGTCGAGGGGCTGTTTTTT. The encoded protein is CASSLGVEGLFF.

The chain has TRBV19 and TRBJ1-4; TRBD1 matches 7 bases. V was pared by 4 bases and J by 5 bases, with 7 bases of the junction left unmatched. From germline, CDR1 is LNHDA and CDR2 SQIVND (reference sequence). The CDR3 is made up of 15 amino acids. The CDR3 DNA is TGTGCCAGTAGTACCAGGGACAGCCGGAATGAAAAACTGTTTTTT. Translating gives CASSTRDSRNEKLFF. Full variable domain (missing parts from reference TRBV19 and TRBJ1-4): DGGITQSPKYLFRKEGQNVTLSCEQNLNHDAMYWYRQDPGQGLRLIYYSQIVNDFQKGDIAEGYSVSREKKESFPLTVTSAQKNPTAFYLCASSTRDSRNEKLFFGSGTQLSVL.

The CDR3 region has the DNA TGTGCCTGGACCCTGGGACAGACCCCCTACGAGCAGTACTTC. Protein: CAWTLGQTPYEQYF. The chain links TRBV30 to TRBJ2-7; 7 nucleotides match TRBD1. V lost 4 bases, J lost 2 bases, and 8 bases stayed unmatched. This CDR3 comprises 14 residues. Germline CDR1 is GTSNPN and CDR2 is SVGIG (reference sequence). The variable domain in full, with the rest retrieved from reference TRBV30 and TRBJ2-7, is SQTIHQWPATLVQPVGSPLSLECTVEGTSNPNLYWYRQAAGRGLQLLFYSVGIGQISSEVPQNLSASRPQDRQFILSSKKLLLSDSGFYLCAWTLGQTPYEQYFGPGTRLTVT.

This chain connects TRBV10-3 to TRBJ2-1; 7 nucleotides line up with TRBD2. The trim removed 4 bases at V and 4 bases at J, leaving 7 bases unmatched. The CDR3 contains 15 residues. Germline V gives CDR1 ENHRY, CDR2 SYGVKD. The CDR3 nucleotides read TGTGCCATCAGTGTAGGCGGGAGCGGGTACAATGAGCAGTTCTTC. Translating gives CAISVGGSGYNEQFF.

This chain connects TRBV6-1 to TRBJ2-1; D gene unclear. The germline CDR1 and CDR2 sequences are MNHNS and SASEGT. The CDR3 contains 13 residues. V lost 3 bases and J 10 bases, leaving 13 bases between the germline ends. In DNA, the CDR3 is TGTGCCAGCAGTGATGGGCACCCGACCGAGCAGTTCTTC. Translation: CASSDGHPTEQFF.

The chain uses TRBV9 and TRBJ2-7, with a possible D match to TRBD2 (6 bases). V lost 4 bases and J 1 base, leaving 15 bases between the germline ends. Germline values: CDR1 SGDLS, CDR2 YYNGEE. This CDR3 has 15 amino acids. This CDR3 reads CASSPGLGTSYEQYF. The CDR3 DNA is TGTGCCAGCAGCCCGGGACTTGGGACTTCCTACGAGCAGTACTTC.

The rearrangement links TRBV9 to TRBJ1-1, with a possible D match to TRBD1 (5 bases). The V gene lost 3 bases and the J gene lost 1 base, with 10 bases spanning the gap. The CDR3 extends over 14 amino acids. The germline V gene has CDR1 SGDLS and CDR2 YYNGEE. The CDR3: CASSALGGNTEAFF. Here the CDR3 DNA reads TGTGCCAGCAGCGCCCTTGGGGGGAACACTGAAGCTTTCTTT.

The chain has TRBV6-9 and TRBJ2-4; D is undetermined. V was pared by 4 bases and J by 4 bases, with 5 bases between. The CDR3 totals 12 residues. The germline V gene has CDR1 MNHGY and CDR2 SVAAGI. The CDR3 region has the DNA TGTGCCAGCAGTTTGCAGAAAAACATTCAGTACTTC. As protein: CASSLQKNIQYF.

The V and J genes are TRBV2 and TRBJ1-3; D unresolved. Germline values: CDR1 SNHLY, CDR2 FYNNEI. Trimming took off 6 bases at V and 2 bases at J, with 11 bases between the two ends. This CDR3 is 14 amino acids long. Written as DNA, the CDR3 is TGTGCCAGCAGGGACCAGGCGGCTGGAAACACCATATATTTT. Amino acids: CASRDQAAGNTIYF. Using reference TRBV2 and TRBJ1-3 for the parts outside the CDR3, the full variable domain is EPEVTQTPSHQVTQMGQEVILRCVPISNHLYFYWYRQILGQKVEFLVSFYNNEISEKSEIFDDQFSVERPDGSNFTLKIRSTKLEDSAMYFCASRDQAAGNTIYFGEGSWLTVV.

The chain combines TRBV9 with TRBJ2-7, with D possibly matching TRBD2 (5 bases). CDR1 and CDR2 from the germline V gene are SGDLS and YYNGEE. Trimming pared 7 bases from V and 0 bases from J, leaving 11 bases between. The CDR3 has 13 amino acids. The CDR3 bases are TGTGCCAGCGGGAGTCCCCCCTCCTACGAGCAGTACTTC. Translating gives CASGSPPSYEQYF.

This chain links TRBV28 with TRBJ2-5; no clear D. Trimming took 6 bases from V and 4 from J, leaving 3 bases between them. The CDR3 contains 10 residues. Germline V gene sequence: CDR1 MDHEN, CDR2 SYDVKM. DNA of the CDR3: TGTGCCAGCAGCCTAGAGACCCAGTACTTC. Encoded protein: CASSLETQYF.

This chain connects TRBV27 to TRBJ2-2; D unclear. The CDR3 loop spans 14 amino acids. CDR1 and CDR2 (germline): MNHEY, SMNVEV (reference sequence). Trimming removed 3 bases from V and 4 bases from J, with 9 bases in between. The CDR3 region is CASSFAWATGELFF. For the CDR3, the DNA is TGTGCCAGCAGTTTTGCCTGGGCCACCGGGGAGCTGTTTTTT.